These 26 T cell receptor beta chains were all obtained from the same sample, sequenced in a study of T-cell reconstitution after alpha-beta-depleted transplantation in children. During its preparation, the TCRbeta library received unique molecular identifiers. TCRdb reanalysed the PCR reads using MiXCR and keeps one entry per CDR3 protein. The repertoire has about 980,000 distinct CDR3 sequences, about 29% of them found once; the top ten carry under 30%. This specimen consisted of PBMCs, mostly from graft donor cells, obtained 360 days after TCRalphabeta/CD19-depleted stem cell transplant. These receptors were collected from a boy younger than two who had a stem cell transplant for SCID, so the T cells may come from the graft donor.

The chain carries TRBV4-2 and TRBJ2-3; a weak D match, TRBD2 (5 bases). The ends were cut back, 2 bases at V and 5 bases at J, with 11 bases in the middle. Germline CDR1 and CDR2: LGHNA and YNFKEQ. The CDR3 loop spans 14 amino acids. The CDR3 DNA is TGTGCCAGCAGCCAATCGCCTGGAGGAGATACGCAGTATTTT. The encoded protein is CASSQSPGGDTQYF.

This chain uses TRBV14 with TRBJ2-1, with TRBD1 matching 9 bases. The V gene end was trimmed by 4 bases and the J gene end by 0 bases; junction bases not matched to a gene: 4. There are 16 residues in the CDR3. The germline V gene encodes CDR1 SGHDN and CDR2 FVKESK. The DNA for the CDR3 is TGTGCCAGCAGCCCCGACAGGGGGTCCTCCTACAATGAGCAGTTCTTC. It yields the protein CASSPDRGSSYNEQFF.

This clonotype appeared a few times. The V gene is TRBV6-2 or TRBV6-3, the J gene TRBJ1-5; TRBD1 is a possible D gene (5 bases). The CDR3 loop spans 19 amino acids. From germline, CDR1 is MNHEY and CDR2 SVGEGT. Between the trimmed V and J ends, which lost 10 bases and 3 bases, there was a span of 31 bases. CDR3 coding DNA: TGTGCCACCAAGTCCCCAGGGAGCAGGGACCCCTTTATCAATCAGCCCCAGCATTTT. Protein product: CATKSPGSRDPFINQPQHF.

The chain has TRBV7-8 and TRBJ2-1; TRBD2 matches 8 bases. V gave up 0 bases and J gave up 0 bases; unmatched junction bases: 7. Looked up from germline, CDR1 is SGHVS and CDR2 is FQNEAQ. This CDR3 is 18 amino acids long. The CDR3 nucleotides are TGTGCCAGCAGCTTAGCGCTAATAGCGGGGTACTCCTACAATGAGCAGTTCTTC. Its protein product is CASSLALIAGYSYNEQFF. The full variable domain, in which reference TRBV7-8 and TRBJ2-1 provide the parts outside the CDR3, is GAGVSQSPRYKVAKRGQDVALRCDPISGHVSLFWYQQALGQGPEFLTYFQNEAQLDKSGLPSDRFFAERPEGSVSTLKIQRTQQEDSAVYLCASSLALIAGYSYNEQFFGPGTRLTVL.

This clonotype was observed a handful of times. This chain connects TRBV7-9 to TRBJ2-3, with TRBD2 matching over 9 bases. Trimming cost V 3 bases and J 4 bases; bases outside gene matches: 11. This CDR3 comprises 17 residues. Germline V gives CDR1 SEHNR, CDR2 FQNEAQ (reference sequence). The CDR3 is CASSLPSGGRIPDTQYF. CDR3 sequence (DNA): TGTGCCAGCAGCTTGCCGAGCGGGGGGCGTATTCCAGATACGCAGTATTTT.

V usage is TRBV5-1 and J usage is TRBJ2-1; TRBD1 matches 8 bases. The ends lost 1 base at V and 3 bases at J; junction bases unmatched: 6. The germline gives CDR1 SGHRS, CDR2 YFSETQ. This CDR3 comprises 16 residues. The CDR3 spells CASSLWGQVNYNEQFF. DNA for the CDR3: TGCGCCAGCAGCTTGTGGGGACAGGTGAACTACAATGAGCAGTTCTTC. Filled out from reference TRBV5-1 and TRBJ2-1, the complete variable domain reads KAGVTQTPRYLIKTRGQQVTLSCSPISGHRSVSWYQQTPGQGLQFLFEYFSETQRNKGNFPGRFSGRQFSNSRSEMNVSTLELGDSALYLCASSLWGQVNYNEQFFGPGTRLTVL.

This clonotype has just one count. The chain is built from TRBV5-6 and TRBJ1-1; tentative D call: TRBD1 (5 bases). Trimming cost V 4 bases and J 4 bases, with 14 bases left between them. The CDR3 runs 14 residues. Germline values: CDR1 SGHDT, CDR2 YYEEEE. For the CDR3, the DNA is TGTGCCAGCAGCCCGGATGACAGATTCACTGAAGCTTTCTTT. It encodes CASSPDDRFTEAFF. Variable domain in full (rest from reference TRBV5-6 and TRBJ1-1): DAGVTQSPTHLIKTRGQQVTLRCSPKSGHDTVSWYQQALGQGPQFIFQYYEEEERQRGNFPDRFSGHQFPNYSSELNVNALLLGDSALYLCASSPDDRFTEAFFGQGTRLTVV.

This chain links TRBV12-3 or TRBV12-4 with TRBJ2-5; D perhaps matches TRBD2 (6 bases). Trimming stripped 3 bases from V and 7 bases from J, with 9 bases between. The CDR3 sequence is 12 residues long. The CDR3 region is CASSFLRGTQYF. CDR3 DNA sequence: TGTGCCAGCAGTTTCCTGCGGGGGACCCAGTACTTC.

This clonotype has just a few counts. The chain combines TRBV5-1 with TRBJ2-4, with D perhaps TRBD1 or TRBD2 (5 bases each). The CDR3 is 16 residues long. Trimming removed 4 bases at V and 0 bases at J, with 14 bases between. The germline V gene encodes CDR1 SGHRS and CDR2 YFSETQ. Here the CDR3 reads CASSTGRVIAKNIQYF. The CDR3 nucleotides read TGCGCCAGCAGCACGGGACGGGTTATAGCCAAAAACATTCAGTACTTC.

V is TRBV27 and J is TRBJ2-2; D not resolved. Germline lookup yields CDR1 MNHEY and CDR2 SMNVEV (reference sequence). Trimming took 10 bases from V and 4 from J, leaving 13 bases between them. This CDR3 spans 13 amino acids. CDR3 amino acids: CATRFLPTGELFF. The CDR3, as DNA: TGTGCCACCCGCTTTCTACCCACCGGGGAGCTGTTTTTT.

The gene calls are TRBV30 and TRBJ2-1; a possible D gene is TRBD1 (6 bases). V lost 4 bases and J 7 bases, leaving 8 bases between the germline ends. Germline CDR1 and CDR2: GTSNPN and SVGIG (reference sequence). This CDR3 spans 11 amino acids. In DNA form, the CDR3 reads TGTGCCTGGATGGGGGCAAATGAGCAGTTCTTC. Its protein is CAWMGANEQFF.

The rearrangement joins TRBV6-1 to TRBJ1-5; 9 bases are a match to TRBD1. In germline, CDR1 is MNHNS, CDR2 SASEGT. The CDR3 consists of 16 residues. The V gene end was trimmed by 6 bases and the J gene end by 2 bases; junction bases not matched to a gene: 8. The CDR3 region is CASRDGTGTGNQPQHF. Here the CDR3 DNA reads TGTGCCAGCAGGGATGGGACAGGGACGGGCAATCAGCCCCAGCATTTT.

The chain recombines TRBV7-8 with TRBJ2-7; perhaps TRBD1 as D (5 bases). In germline, CDR1 is SGHVS, CDR2 FQNEAQ. V was clipped by 2 bases and J by 7 bases, with 24 bases between them. The CDR3 is made up of 17 amino acids. In nucleotides, the CDR3 is TGTGCCAGCAGCTTACCTCCAACAGGCTATACGAGCCGGGAGCAGTACTTC. It codes for CASSLPPTGYTSREQYF.

The table lists this clonotype with many counts. One junction end disagrees with the germline gene, perhaps due to a read error. This chain links TRBV7-2 with TRBJ2-7; 12 nucleotides match TRBD2. This CDR3 contains 14 residues. Germline values: CDR1 SGHTA, CDR2 FQGNSA. This chain's CDR3 is CASSLAGGLYEQYF. The CDR3 region has the DNA TGTGCCAGCAGCCTAGCGGGGGGGCTCTACGAGCAGTACTTC. The whole variable domain, remainder taken from reference TRBV7-2 and TRBJ2-7, is GAGVSQSPSNKVTEKGKDVELRCDPISGHTALYWYRQSLGQGLEFLIYFQGNSAPDKSGLPSDRFSAERTGGSVSTLTIQRTQQEDSAVYLCASSLAGGLYEQYFGPGTRLTVT.

This clonotype was seen only a few times. The J gene is TRBJ2-7, the V gene TRBV27; D is ambiguous. The CDR3 totals 15 residues. The V gene lost 5 bases and the J gene lost 1 base, with 15 bases spanning the gap. Germline assignment: CDR1 MNHEY and CDR2 SMNVEV (reference sequence). CDR3 DNA sequence: TGTGCCAGCAGTCCGCAGGTTTTTGCTTCCTACGAGCAGTACTTC. This codes for CASSPQVFASYEQYF.

The chain links TRBV6-5 to TRBJ2-7; D call uncertain. CDR1 and CDR2 (germline): MNHEY, SVGAGI. The germline V and J ends were trimmed by 0 bases and 5 bases, with 14 bases remaining between them. The CDR3 has 15 amino acids. The CDR3 loop reads CASSYSDAGPNEQYF. The CDR3 DNA follows: TGTGCCAGCAGTTACTCAGACGCCGGGCCCAACGAGCAGTACTTC.

This clonotype was seen at least ten times. The CDR3 sequence is CSATSGGAYNEQFF. CDR3 DNA: TGCAGTGCTACTTCAGGGGGCGCCTACAATGAGCAGTTCTTC. This chain uses TRBV20-1 with TRBJ2-1; 8 bases map to TRBD1. Germline V gene sequence: CDR1 DFQATT, CDR2 SNEGSKA (reference sequence). J lost 2 bases, V lost 4 bases, and 4 bases had no gene match. There are 14 residues in the CDR3.

The V and J genes are TRBV20-1 and TRBJ2-1; D call uncertain. The CDR3 is 14 residues long. Looked up from germline, CDR1 is DFQATT and CDR2 is SNEGSKA (reference sequence). Trimming stripped 1 base from V and 9 bases from J, with 16 bases between. CDR3 in DNA: TGCAGTGCTAGAGGTAACATATGGGCTGGTGAGCAGTTCTTC. Its translation: CSARGNIWAGEQFF.

CDR3 in DNA: TGTGCCAGCAGCTCCGGGACCAAAGCCAAAAACATTCAGTACTTC. Its protein is CASSSGTKAKNIQYF. The chain carries TRBV7-9 and TRBJ2-4; D tentatively fits TRBD1 or TRBD2 (5 bases each). Trimming removed 4 bases from V and 0 bases from J, with 10 bases in between. The CDR3 extends over 15 amino acids. CDR1 is SEHNR and CDR2 is FQNEAQ in the germline V gene (reference sequence). Together with reference TRBV7-9 and TRBJ2-4, the CDR3 gives the full variable domain: DTGVSQNPRHKITKRGQNVTFRCDPISEHNRLYWYRQTLGQGPEFLTYFQNEAQLEKSRLLSDRFSAERPKGSFSTLEIQRTEQGDSAMYLCASSSGTKAKNIQYFGAGTRLSVL.

The gene calls are TRBV5-1 and TRBJ1-1; D gene uncertain. V was cut by 3 bases and J by 5 bases, with 14 bases left in between. This CDR3 region has 14 residues. Per germline, CDR1 SGHRS and CDR2 YFSETQ. CDR3 region: CASSSGVGGTEAFF. The CDR3 DNA reads as TGCGCCAGCAGCTCCGGTGTGGGAGGAACTGAAGCTTTCTTT. The whole variable domain, filled in from reference TRBV5-1 and TRBJ1-1, reads KAGVTQTPRYLIKTRGQQVTLSCSPISGHRSVSWYQQTPGQGLQFLFEYFSETQRNKGNFPGRFSGRQFSNSRSEMNVSTLELGDSALYLCASSSGVGGTEAFFGQGTRLTVV.

CDR3 residues: CASSYDRAGKNGYTF. The CDR3 nucleotides are TGTGCCAGCAGTTACGATCGGGCAGGAAAGAATGGCTACACCTTC. This chain connects TRBV6-5 to TRBJ1-2; D not resolved. Germline V gene sequence: CDR1 MNHEY, CDR2 SVGAGI. The CDR3 loop spans 15 amino acids. The germline V and J ends were trimmed by 2 bases and 6 bases, with 16 bases remaining between them.

This clonotype showed up just a few times. This rearrangement joins TRBV13 to TRBJ2-1, with a weak D call TRBD2 (6 bases). Deletions cut 1 base from V and 5 bases from J, with 15 bases between. This CDR3 is built from 16 residues. The germline V gene encodes CDR1 PRHDT and CDR2 FYEKMQ (reference sequence). The CDR3 loop reads CASSLEGLDYNNEQFF. CDR3 coding DNA: TGTGCCAGCAGCTTAGAGGGACTCGATTACAACAATGAGCAGTTCTTC.

The gene calls are TRBV5-4 and TRBJ2-3; 8 nucleotides align to TRBD2. Per the germline V gene, CDR1 is SGHNT and CDR2 is YYREEE (reference sequence). The CDR3 is made up of 14 amino acids. V was pared by 5 bases and J by 5 bases, with 7 bases of the junction left unmatched. This CDR3 is CASSSAGGLDTQYF. CDR3 nucleotide sequence: TGTGCCAGCAGTTCTGCGGGGGGACTAGATACGCAGTATTTT.

Only a few counts were recorded for this clonotype. J is TRBJ2-5 and V is TRBV15; unclear D gene. The V gene lost 1 base and the J gene lost 5 bases, with 8 bases spanning the gap. This CDR3 has 13 residues. Germline V CDR1 and CDR2: LNHNV, YYDKDF (reference sequence). The CDR3 sequence is CATSRGMGETQYF. CDR3 DNA: TGTGCCACCAGCAGAGGGATGGGGGAGACCCAGTACTTC.

This clonotype has only a few counts. DNA of the CDR3: TGTGCCAGCAGCCAAGATCGAGGCCTTAACTACGAGCAGTACTTC. Encoded protein: CASSQDRGLNYEQYF. This chain links TRBV4-2 with TRBJ2-7; D not certain. This CDR3 spans 15 amino acids. V lost 0 bases, J lost 3 bases, and 12 bases lay in between. CDR1 LGHNA and CDR2 YNFKEQ come from the germline V gene.

This clonotype was seen more than once but under ten times. J is TRBJ1-6 and V is TRBV5-1, with 8 nucleotides matching TRBD1. There are 15 residues in the CDR3. J was trimmed by 9 bases and V by 0 bases; bases with no gene match: 5. Germline CDR1 is SGHRS and CDR2 is YFSETQ. The CDR3 protein is CASSLVWTGSSPLHF. CDR3 coding DNA: TGCGCCAGCAGCTTGGTTTGGACAGGGTCTTCACCCCTCCACTTT.